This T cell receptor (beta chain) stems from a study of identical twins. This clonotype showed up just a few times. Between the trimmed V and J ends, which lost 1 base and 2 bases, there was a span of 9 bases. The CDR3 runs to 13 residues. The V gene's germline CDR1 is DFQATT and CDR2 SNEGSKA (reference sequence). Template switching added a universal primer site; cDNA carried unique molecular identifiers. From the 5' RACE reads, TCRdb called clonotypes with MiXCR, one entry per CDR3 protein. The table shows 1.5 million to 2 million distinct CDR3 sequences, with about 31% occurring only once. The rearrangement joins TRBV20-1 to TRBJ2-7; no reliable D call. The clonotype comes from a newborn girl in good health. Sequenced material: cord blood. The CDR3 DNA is TGCAGTGCTAGAGCTGTCTCTCCCTACGAGCAGTACTTC. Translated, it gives CSARAVSPYEQYF.